These 28 T cell receptor beta chains share one sample of origin, sequenced in a study of Ad26.COV2.S vaccination and SARS-CoV-2 variants. The treatment here: some 19 received Ad26.COV2.S at low or high dose, single or two shots; about 5 received placebo; per-sample allocation not given. Sampling was done on day 63 after the first vaccine or placebo injection. This table comes from immunoSEQ multiplex PCR, and its TCRdb copy is limited to in-frame clones, with some not included. Of 410,000 or so clones detected, 75% to 95% appear once; the ten largest clones hold 12%. The sample was peripheral blood, taken in a trial of Ad26.COV2.S vaccine versus placebo. The origin of the receptors is a person between 18 and 59 years old who received the Ad26.COV2.S COVID-19 vaccine or a placebo.

The chain has TRBV6-2 or TRBV6-3 and TRBJ2-4; D remains unclear. The CDR3 covers 17 residues. CDR1 and CDR2 from the germline V gene are MNHEY and SVGEGT. V was cut by 1 base and J by 0 bases, with 13 bases left in between. In DNA, the CDR3 is TGTGCCAGCAGTTACTGGGGTCCTGGGGTAGCCAAAAACATTCAGTACTTC. The encoded protein is CASSYWGPGVAKNIQYF.

The chain is built from TRBV19 and TRBJ2-7, with D possibly being TRBD2 (6 bases). The length of the CDR3 is 16 residues. Germline CDR1 LNHDA, CDR2 SQIVND (reference sequence). Trimming stripped 3 bases from V and 2 bases from J, with 17 bases between. CDR3 protein: CASSMLGGRETYEQYF. In DNA, the CDR3 is TGTGCCAGTAGTATGCTGGGGGGTAGGGAGACCTACGAGCAGTACTTC.

The DNA for the CDR3 is TGTGCCAGCAGTTACTCGACAGGGTCCCCTAACTATGGCTACACCTTC. Encoded protein: CASSYSTGSPNYGYTF. V gene TRBV6-5 combines with J gene TRBJ1-2, with 7 bases that match TRBD1. Germline V gene sequence: CDR1 MNHEY, CDR2 SVGAGI. Trimming took 0 bases from V and 0 from J; bases not matched to a gene: 4. The CDR3 is made up of 16 amino acids.

For this clone: Other DNA variants within this sample encode the same CDR3. The rearrangement uses TRBV18 and TRBJ1-5; possible D gene TRBD1, 5 bases. Germline assignment: CDR1 KGHSH and CDR2 LQKENI. V lost 3 bases and J 2 bases, leaving 11 bases between the germline ends. This CDR3 has 15 amino acids. CDR3 sequence: CASSPGTGGNQPQHF. CDR3 nucleotide sequence: TGTGCCAGCTCACCTGGGACGGGGGGCAATCAGCCCCAGCATTTT. The variable domain in full, completed from reference TRBV18 and TRBJ1-5, reads NAGVMQNPRHLVRRRGQEARLRCSPMKGHSHVYWYRQLPEEGLKFMVYLQKENIIDESGMPKERFSAEFPKEGPSILRIQQVVRGDSAAYFCASSPGTGGNQPQHFGDGTRLSIL.

This clone was seen just once. The chain recombines TRBV10-3 with TRBJ2-4, with D unresolved. The CDR3 extends over 14 amino acids. The V gene lost 11 bases and the J gene lost 0 bases, with 14 bases spanning the gap. Per germline, CDR1 ENHRY and CDR2 SYGVKD. The CDR3 region is CAGSTPVAKNIQYF. As DNA, the CDR3 is TGTGCCGGATCTACCCCCGTAGCCAAAAACATTCAGTACTTC.

The chain employs TRBV29-1 and TRBJ1-4; no clear D gene. V was trimmed by 6 bases and J by 7 bases, leaving 18 bases between them. Germline CDR1 reads SQVTM; CDR2 reads ANQGSEA. The CDR3 is made up of 14 amino acids. CDR3 sequence reads: CSVVDPVAGEKLFF. CDR3 in DNA: TGCAGCGTAGTTGACCCCGTGGCGGGTGAAAAACTGTTTTTT.

J is TRBJ2-1 and V is TRBV6-5; D may be TRBD2 (6 bases). Germline values: CDR1 MNHEY, CDR2 SVGAGI. There are 14 residues in the CDR3. The V end was cut by 6 bases, the J end by 8 bases, with 17 bases between. The CDR3 coding sequence is TGTGCCAGCAGCCCAACGGGAGTAGTAGATGAGCAGTTCTTC. It encodes CASSPTGVVDEQFF.

The chain uses TRBV7-8 and TRBJ1-5; 7 bases match TRBD1. Germline-derived CDR1 and CDR2 are SGHVS and FQNEAQ. J gave up 7 bases and V 3 bases, and 12 bases lay outside the gene matches. The CDR3 is 16 residues long. The CDR3 loop is CASSLGITGVGQPQHF. Written as DNA, the CDR3 is TGTGCCAGCAGCTTGGGGATCACAGGGGTAGGCCAGCCCCAGCATTTT.

V and J are TRBV7-8 and TRBJ2-7; no clear D. The CDR3 runs 11 residues. V shed 0 bases and J shed 5 bases, with 2 bases lying between them. Germline values: CDR1 SGHVS, CDR2 FQNEAQ. As DNA, the CDR3 is TGTGCCAGCAGCTTAGCACACGAGCAGTACTTC. Residues: CASSLAHEQYF.

The rearrangement uses TRBV29-1 and TRBJ2-3, with 8 positions matching TRBD1. Looked up from germline, CDR1 is SQVTM and CDR2 is ANQGSEA. This CDR3 has 13 residues. V shed 7 bases and J 2 bases; nucleotides not matched to a gene: 5. This CDR3 is CSAQGAYTDTQYF. DNA for the CDR3: TGCAGCGCCCAGGGGGCTTACACAGATACGCAGTATTTT.

The chain recombines TRBV27 with TRBJ1-1, with D hard to call. This CDR3 spans 13 amino acids. The germline V gene has CDR1 MNHEY and CDR2 SMNVEV (reference sequence). V was shortened by 0 bases and J by 8 bases, with 10 bases between the two germline ends. The CDR3 DNA sequence: TGTGCCAGCAGTTTATCTTGGTCCTCGGAAGCTTTCTTT. Translated, it gives CASSLSWSSEAFF.

Written as DNA, the CDR3 is TGTGCCAGCAGCCCCACGCCGTCAGGGTCGACCTACGAGCAGTACTTC. Translated, it gives CASSPTPSGSTYEQYF. The chain joins TRBV5-6 to TRBJ2-7; TRBD1 might be the D (5 bases). Germline values: CDR1 SGHDT, CDR2 YYEEEE. The CDR3 totals 16 residues. The ends were cut back, 4 bases at V and 2 bases at J, with 19 bases in the middle.

This clone is a singleton in its sample. CDR3 sequence reads: CASSFRQTGTGRRNEQFF. DNA of the CDR3: TGTGCCAGCAGCTTCCGACAAACCGGGACAGGGAGGAGGAATGAGCAGTTCTTC. This chain connects TRBV11-2 to TRBJ2-1, with 9 bases that match TRBD1. The V gene's germline CDR1 is SGHAT and CDR2 FQNNGV. The CDR3 consists of 18 residues. After removal of 3 bases from V and 7 bases from J, the junction contained 16 bases not matched to a gene.

The rearrangement uses TRBV10-3 and TRBJ1-1, with 11 bases fitting TRBD1. CDR3 length: 17 residues. Germline CDR1 ENHRY, CDR2 SYGVKD. After removal of 2 bases from V and 4 bases from J, the junction contained 9 bases not matched to a gene. The CDR3 sequence is CAISEPGQGALGTEAFF. For the CDR3, the DNA is TGTGCCATCAGTGAGCCAGGACAGGGGGCGTTGGGCACTGAAGCTTTCTTT.

The chain joins TRBV6-5 to TRBJ2-7; 9 bases match TRBD1. Germline lookup yields CDR1 MNHEY and CDR2 SVGAGI. The V segment lost 6 bases and the J segment 3 bases; nucleotides outside the gene matches: 6. The CDR3 loop spans 14 amino acids. The CDR3 DNA reads TGTGCCAGCAGGCAACAGGGGGCTAACTACGAGCAGTACTTC. As protein: CASRQQGANYEQYF.

This chain joins TRBV5-6 and TRBJ2-1; D perhaps matches TRBD2 (5 bases). This CDR3 has 12 amino acids. The germline CDR1 and CDR2 sequences are SGHDT and YYEEEE. The V and J ends lost 2 bases and 10 bases respectively, with 10 bases between them. The CDR3, as DNA: TGTGCCAGCAGCTTCGCCCGGGGAGAGCAGTTCTTC. It encodes CASSFARGEQFF.

The chain recombines TRBV29-1 with TRBJ1-2, with 7 positions matching TRBD1. The V and J ends lost 4 bases and 9 bases, in that order; junction bases with no gene match: 11. The CDR3 extends over 13 amino acids. CDR1 and CDR2 (germline): SQVTM, ANQGSEA. Here the CDR3 reads CSVVLTGVGSYTF. The CDR3 DNA follows: TGCAGCGTTGTATTAACAGGGGTAGGCAGCTACACCTTC.

The V and J genes are TRBV19 and TRBJ2-5; D uncertain. Germline V gene sequence: CDR1 LNHDA, CDR2 SQIVND (reference sequence). V lost 3 bases, J lost 5 bases, and 10 bases lay in between. The CDR3 covers 13 residues. DNA of the CDR3: TGTGCCAGTAGTATTACTACCCCGGAGACCCAGTACTTC. Translation: CASSITTPETQYF.

V usage is TRBV18 and J usage is TRBJ2-5; 10 nucleotides agree with TRBD2. The CDR3 length is 15 residues. V dropped 3 bases and J dropped 9; count of bases not matched to a gene: 10. In germline, CDR1 is KGHSH, CDR2 LQKENI. The CDR3 DNA sequence: TGTGCCAGCTCACCGACCGAAAGCGGGAGGGGGTCCCAGTACTTC. It codes for CASSPTESGRGSQYF.

The V call is TRBV7-6, the J call TRBJ2-2; the match to TRBD1 covers 9 bases. Germline V gene lookup returns CDR1 SGHVS and CDR2 FNYEAQ. The CDR3 has 17 amino acids. The V segment lost 6 bases and the J segment 5 bases; nucleotides outside the gene matches: 13. For the CDR3, the DNA is TGTGCCAGCAGGATCAGTGGCCGGGACAGGGATACCGGGGAGCTGTTTTTT. Translating it yields CASRISGRDRDTGELFF.

This chain connects TRBV7-2 to TRBJ2-5; no clear D. Trimming pared 3 bases from V and 0 bases from J, leaving 8 bases between. The CDR3 is 14 amino acids. Germline lookup yields CDR1 SGHTA and CDR2 FQGNSA. In DNA form, the CDR3 reads TGTGCCAGCAGCTTTAGACGGGACCAAGAGACCCAGTACTTC. Translation gives CASSFRRDQETQYF.

Worth noting for this clone: Other DNA sequences in this specimen translate into the identical CDR3. The chain recombines TRBV19 with TRBJ1-3; 8 bases match TRBD1. Germline V gene data show CDR1 as LNHDA and CDR2 as SQIVND (reference sequence). Trimming at V came to 5 bases and at J to 4 bases, leaving 4 bases not matched to a gene. The length of the CDR3 is 14 residues. The CDR3 here is CASSRTGSGNTIYF. The CDR3 nucleotides are TGTGCCAGTAGTCGGACAGGGTCAGGAAACACCATATATTTT.

The chain links TRBV5-8 to TRBJ2-7; TRBD2 matches 7 bases. CDR1 and CDR2 from the germline V gene are SGHTS and YDEGEE. V lost 10 bases to trimming and J lost 1 base; unmatched junction nucleotides: 8. This CDR3 has 13 amino acids. CDR3 in DNA: TGTGCCGAGCGCGCTAGCGGATCCTACGAGCAGTACTTC. Translating gives CAERASGSYEQYF. The full variable domain, with the rest looked up from reference TRBV5-8 and TRBJ2-7, is EAGVTQSPTHLIKTRGQQATLRCSPISGHTSVYWYQQALGLGLQFLLWYDEGEERNRGNFPPRFSGRQFPNYSSELNVNALELEDSALYLCAERASGSYEQYFGPGTRLTVT.

As DNA, the CDR3 is TGTGCCAGCAGCTTGGTTACCGGGACCTACGAGCAGTACTTC. This translates into CASSLVTGTYEQYF. V gene TRBV5-5 combines with J gene TRBJ2-7; D perhaps matches TRBD2 (5 bases). Trimming cost V 0 bases and J 2 bases, with 9 bases left between them. Per germline, CDR1 SGHKS and CDR2 YYEKEE (reference sequence). The CDR3 runs 14 residues. Supplemented by reference TRBV5-5 and TRBJ2-7, the full variable domain reads DAGVTQSPTHLIKTRGQQVTLRCSPISGHKSVSWYQQVLGQGPQFIFQYYEKEERGRGNFPDRFSARQFPNYSSELNVNALLLGDSALYLCASSLVTGTYEQYFGPGTRLTVT.

This chain connects TRBV4-3 to TRBJ2-2; no reliable D call. The CDR3 is 13 residues long. Between the trimmed V and J ends, which lost 2 bases and 5 bases, there was a span of 6 bases. Per germline, CDR1 LGHNA and CDR2 YSLEER. The CDR3 reads CASSQPVTGELFF. The DNA for the CDR3 is TGCGCCAGCAGCCAACCTGTAACCGGGGAGCTGTTTTTT.

The chain joins TRBV6-5 to TRBJ2-1, with 7 bases matching TRBD2. The germline gives CDR1 MNHEY, CDR2 SVGAGI. The CDR3 spans 15 residues. V lost 2 bases, J lost 5 bases, and 6 bases stayed unmatched. The chain's CDR3 is CASSYGLGRDNEQFF. Here the CDR3 DNA reads TGTGCCAGCAGTTACGGACTAGGTAGGGACAATGAGCAGTTCTTC.

V gene TRBV2 combines with J gene TRBJ2-7, with no clear D. CDR1 and CDR2 (germline): SNHLY, FYNNEI. The CDR3 has 11 amino acids. Between the trimmed V and J ends, which lost 4 bases and 4 bases, there was a span of 5 bases. CDR3 protein: CASSAVYEQYF. As DNA, the CDR3 is TGTGCCAGCAGTGCAGTTTACGAGCAGTACTTC.

The chain joins TRBV6-1 to TRBJ1-2; no firm D call. Germline CDR1 and CDR2: MNHNS and SASEGT. Trimming took 3 bases from V and 5 from J, leaving 13 bases between them. This CDR3 comprises 14 residues. The CDR3, as DNA: TGTGCCAGCAGTGAGGCAGGAACCATTTATGGCTACACCTTC. Protein product: CASSEAGTIYGYTF.